The sequence of this T cell receptor (beta chain) was determined in a study of blood T cell repertoires in COVID-19. CDR3 length equals 13 residues. Germline assignment: CDR1 SNHLY and CDR2 FYNNEI. The V end was cut by 6 bases, the J end by 7 bases, with 14 bases between. Study processing details: Nucleated cell counts were estimated from reference gene primer amplification. Measured with immunoSEQ multiplex PCR; TCRdb has only the in-frame clones, and not every one. V and J calls and clone size are as listed in that table; D and trimming were resolved from the DNA. The data hold over 200,000 clones, with around 90% observed a single time.

The receptor was derived from a woman in her thirties who had been exposed to COVID-19. The chain is built from TRBV2 and TRBJ2-3, with D tentatively TRBD2 (5 bases). Sequencing input: PBMCs or T cells enriched from blood (not recorded which). This CDR3 reads CASSFRGIYTQYF. DNA for the CDR3: TGTGCCAGCAGCTTTCGGGGTATCTATACGCAGTATTTT. The full variable domain, completed using reference TRBV2 and TRBJ2-3, is EPEVTQTPSHQVTQMGQEVILRCVPISNHLYFYWYRQILGQKVEFLVSFYNNEISEKSEIFDDQFSVERPDGSNFTLKIRSTKLEDSAMYFCASSFRGIYTQYFGPGTRLTVL.